Listed below are T cell receptor beta chains from one sample, sequenced in a study of blood T cell repertoires in COVID-19. Data came from immunoSEQ multiplex PCR; TCRdb stores just in-frame clones and leaves some out. The sample lists 97,000 or so clones, roughly nine tenths seen once, with about 5% in the top ten. Sequenced: peripheral blood. The receptors were gathered from a man in his fifties with acute or convalescent COVID-19. Both conserved end residues are part of each CDR3.

>TRBJ2-1|TRBV10-2
CASSEVLGGTSVTNEQFF
>TRBJ2-2|TRBV29-1
CSVEDRGAGELFF
>TRBJ2-7|TRBV14
CASSQDRRDEQYF
>TRBJ1-5|TRBV7-9
CASSLARGQPQHF
>TRBJ1-1|TRBV7-2
CASRRGTVNTEAFF
>TRBJ2-3|TRBV11-3
CASSRGVLGEAVSTDTQYF
>TRBJ2-1|TRBV19
CASSIVITGQSSYNEQFF
>TRBJ2-3|TRBV19
CASSPGTSGRRLPTDTQYF
>TRBJ2-7|TRBV5-8
CASSLGWSYEQYF
>TRBJ2-3|TRBV6-5
CASKKEREEYF
>TRBJ2-5|TRBV4-1
CASSAGRTQETQYF
>TRBJ1-3|TRBV4-1
CASSQAGTAGNTIYF
>TRBJ1-5|TRBV23-1
CASSQYRGTGENQPQHF
>TRBJ2-3|TRBV5-6
CASSLGLAGEDTQYF
>TRBJ1-5|TRBV7-2
CASSFGISNQPQHF
>TRBJ2-5|TRBV7-9
CASSLGAGIDQETQYF
>TRBJ1-4|TRBV3-1/TRBV3-2
CASSFTGTGTEKLFF
>TRBJ2-7|TRBV10-2
CASSYSTSGNHEQYF
>TRBJ1-4|TRBV25-1
CASSEGGAGPRLFF
>TRBJ2-2|TRBV5-1
CASSFPRTTGELFF
>TRBJ2-3|TRBV30
CAWKRAGLDTQYF
>TRBJ2-5|TRBV7-9
CASSFRPGQGKETQYF
>TRBJ2-5|TRBV5-4
CASSLGDIQETQYF
>TRBJ1-4|TRBV11-3
CASSSTRAGGLFF